The 31 T cell receptor beta chains below all came from one sample that was sequenced in a study of long-term antiretroviral therapy in people with HIV. Investigators performed immunoSEQ version v3.0 at survey level. The assay was immunoSEQ multiplex PCR, and TCRdb's table has in-frame clones only and misses some. Of roughly 25,000 clones in the sample, roughly 82% were seen once. The sequencing here drew on unsorted PBMCs, taken 1.1 years before starting antiretroviral therapy. These receptors were collected from a woman in her 30s with HIV.

This clone showed up just a few times. The chain has TRBV11-2 and TRBJ2-7; D is uncertain. CDR3 size: 13 residues. V lost 10 bases and J 6 bases, leaving 19 bases between the germline ends. Per germline, CDR1 SGHAT and CDR2 FQNNGV. CDR3 bases: TGTGCCACCACTCGGTCTTATTCTGGCGAGCAGTACGTC. This sequence encodes CATTRSYSGEQYV.

The V gene is TRBV6-1, the J gene TRBJ1-1; D gene unclear. V was clipped by 0 bases and J by 2 bases, with 10 bases between them. CDR1 is MNHNS and CDR2 is SASEGT in the germline V gene. The CDR3 spans 15 residues. The CDR3 DNA sequence: TGTGCCAGCAGTGAAGCTGCAGGATTAAACACTGAAGCTTTCTTT. Translation gives CASSEAAGLNTEAFF.

V and J are TRBV2 and TRBJ1-4; 8 bases agree with TRBD1. Germline-derived CDR1 and CDR2 are SNHLY and FYNNEI. The trim removed 6 bases at V and 7 bases at J, leaving 4 bases unmatched. There are 13 residues in the CDR3. The CDR3 nucleotides read TGTGCCAGCAGACCCGGGACAGGTGAAAAACTGTTTTTT. Encoded protein: CASRPGTGEKLFF.

This chain connects TRBV5-1 to TRBJ1-1, with a weak D call TRBD1 (5 bases). The CDR3 loop spans 14 amino acids. Germline CDR1 is SGHRS and CDR2 is YFSETQ. V was trimmed by 0 bases and J by 3 bases, leaving 9 bases between them. The CDR3 here is CASSLGQTYTEAFF. As DNA, the CDR3 is TGCGCCAGCAGCTTGGGACAGACCTACACTGAAGCTTTCTTT.

The rearrangement links TRBV6-4 to TRBJ1-1; D is unclear. Trimming took 6 bases from V and 4 from J, leaving 15 bases between them. The CDR3 spans 14 residues. Germline V gene sequence: CDR1 MRHNA, CDR2 SNTAGT. CDR3 bases: TGTGCCAGCAGGTCTACACGGGAGGGCACTGAAGCTTTCTTT. It specifies CASRSTREGTEAFF.

J is TRBJ2-7 and V is TRBV6-6; D gene unclear. This CDR3 spans 13 amino acids. CDR1 and CDR2 from the germline V gene are MNHNY and SVGAGI (reference sequence). V shed 3 bases and J shed 0 bases, with 6 bases lying between them. The DNA of the CDR3 is TGTGCCAGCAGTTATGAGAACTCCTACGAGCAGTACTTC. Protein product: CASSYENSYEQYF.

The V gene is TRBV7-9, the J gene TRBJ2-1, with 9 bases fitting TRBD1. The length of the CDR3 is 14 residues. The germline CDR1 and CDR2 sequences are SEHNR and FQNEAQ (reference sequence). With V trimmed by 6 bases and J by 7 bases, 7 bases remained unmatched. The CDR3 reads CASSKGQGPNEQFF. The CDR3 DNA sequence: TGTGCCAGCAGTAAGGGACAGGGCCCGAATGAGCAGTTCTTC.

The chain couples TRBV12-2 to TRBJ1-5. TRBV12-2 is deemed a pseudogene. The CDR3 runs to 16 residues. The CDR3 protein is CASRLTPTSGNQPQHF. The CDR3 DNA sequence: TGTGCAAGTCGCTTAACCCCGACTTCAGGCAATCAGCCCCAGCATTTT.

The V and J genes are TRBV27 and TRBJ2-2; D unclear. The germline gives CDR1 MNHEY, CDR2 SMNVEV (reference sequence). CDR3 length: 16 amino acids. V dropped 6 bases and J dropped 6 bases, with 20 bases sitting between them. CDR3 nucleotides: TGTGCCAGCAGCCAATGGGGTCTACAGTATTCCGGGGAGCTGTTTTTT. This codes for CASSQWGLQYSGELFF.

This rearrangement joins TRBV9 to TRBJ2-5; D gene ambiguous. CDR1 and CDR2 (germline): SGDLS, YYNGEE. The CDR3 length is 15 residues. With 0 bases removed from V and 2 bases from J, the gap between germline ends came to 11 bases. CDR3 sequence reads: CASSVAPLVQETQYF. CDR3 in DNA: TGTGCCAGCAGCGTAGCCCCGCTAGTACAAGAGACCCAGTACTTC.

The chain combines TRBV18 with TRBJ1-1; TRBD1 might be the D (5 bases). The CDR3 runs 13 residues. Trimming pared 5 bases from V and 1 base from J, leaving 8 bases between. Germline V gene lookup returns CDR1 KGHSH and CDR2 LQKENI. The CDR3 here is CASSIDRNTEAFF. CDR3 in DNA: TGTGCCAGCTCAATAGACAGGAACACTGAAGCTTTCTTT.

The V gene is TRBV5-1, the J gene TRBJ1-4; D is undetermined. This CDR3 has 14 amino acids. V was clipped by 0 bases and J by 5 bases, with 8 bases between them. Per germline, CDR1 SGHRS and CDR2 YFSETQ. The CDR3 bases are TGCGCCAGCAGCTTGGCCCATGGAAATGAAAAACTGTTTTTT. It yields the protein CASSLAHGNEKLFF.

V gene TRBV7-8 combines with J gene TRBJ1-2; TRBD1 aligns across 9 bases. This CDR3 is 18 amino acids long. V shed 1 base, J shed 0 bases, and the junction held 9 bases outside the gene matches. The V gene's germline CDR1 is SGHVS and CDR2 FQNEAQ. The CDR3 bases are TGTGCCAGCAGCTTAGAGGGTGCGGACAGGGGAGCTAACTATGGCTACACCTTC. This translates into CASSLEGADRGANYGYTF.

In this sample, this clone turned up a few times. The genes are TRBV10-3 and TRBJ1-1; D is unresolved. The germline gives CDR1 ENHRY, CDR2 SYGVKD. The CDR3 is 13 residues long. V lost 1 base, J lost 8 bases, and 11 bases lay in between. The CDR3 DNA is TGTGCCATCAGTGAGTTCCCGGCGGACGAAGCTTTCTTT. It is translated as CAISEFPADEAFF.

This sequence joins TRBV7-2 and TRBJ2-5, with 8 positions matching TRBD1. Germline lookup yields CDR1 SGHTA and CDR2 FQGNSA. Losses at the gene ends were 7 bases for V and 5 bases for J; bases not matched to a gene: 12. CDR3 length equals 15 residues. This CDR3 reads CASNRRPGGAETQYF. The CDR3 coding sequence is TGTGCCAGCAATAGAAGGCCAGGGGGCGCGGAGACCCAGTACTTC.

V gene TRBV9 combines with J gene TRBJ1-1, with D perhaps TRBD1 (6 bases). Germline CDR1 reads SGDLS; CDR2 reads YYNGEE. This CDR3 has 17 amino acids. V was trimmed by 0 bases and J by 2 bases, leaving 17 bases between them. The CDR3 reads CASSVDPLTGPNTEAFF. The CDR3, as DNA: TGTGCCAGCAGCGTAGACCCCTTAACAGGGCCCAACACTGAAGCTTTCTTT.

The gene calls are TRBV9 and TRBJ2-1; weak D call: TRBD1 (5 bases). The CDR3 consists of 14 residues. CDR1 is SGDLS and CDR2 is YYNGEE in the germline V gene. The V and J ends lost 3 bases and 7 bases respectively, with 14 bases between them. CDR3: CASSEPGHRNEQFF. CDR3 coding DNA: TGTGCCAGCAGCGAACCAGGGCACCGGAATGAGCAGTTCTTC.

The chain uses TRBV5-6 and TRBJ1-6; D unclear. V lost 5 bases and J 8 bases, leaving 14 bases between the germline ends. This CDR3 region has 14 residues. Germline assignment: CDR1 SGHDT and CDR2 YYEEEE. CDR3 residues: CASRTGEFDSPLHF. The CDR3 DNA sequence: TGTGCCAGCAGAACCGGGGAGTTTGATTCACCCCTCCACTTT.

This chain joins TRBV29-1 and TRBJ2-1; 8 bases agree with TRBD2. Germline CDR1 reads SQVTM; CDR2 reads ANQGSEA. The length of the CDR3 is 14 residues. V lost 4 bases to trimming and J lost 5 bases; unmatched junction nucleotides: 7. The CDR3 DNA reads as TGCAGCGTTGCGGGAGGGGCAGGTAACAATGAGCAGTTCTTC. Encoded protein: CSVAGGAGNNEQFF.

The chain couples TRBV21-1 to TRBJ2-7; the tabulated D call, TRBD1, remains unverified against the DNA. TRBV21-1 is a pseudogene locus. The CDR3 has 16 amino acids. This chain's CDR3 is CASRPLSRDRVVEQYV. The CDR3 bases are TGTGCCAGCAGGCCCTTATCCCGGGACAGGGTAGTCGAGCAGTACGTC.

J is TRBJ2-3 and V is TRBV2; D unresolved. V shed 4 bases and J shed 3 bases, with 8 bases lying between them. Germline values: CDR1 SNHLY, CDR2 FYNNEI. This CDR3 contains 13 residues. The CDR3: CASSVGLTDTQYF. The CDR3 DNA is TGTGCCAGCAGTGTAGGGCTTACAGATACGCAGTATTTT. The variable domain in full, completed from reference TRBV2 and TRBJ2-3, reads EPEVTQTPSHQVTQMGQEVILRCVPISNHLYFYWYRQILGQKVEFLVSFYNNEISEKSEIFDDQFSVERPDGSNFTLKIRSTKLEDSAMYFCASSVGLTDTQYFGPGTRLTVL.

The chain carries TRBV15 and TRBJ1-5; D ambiguous. The V and J ends lost 1 base and 7 bases respectively, with 14 bases between them. The CDR3 runs 15 residues. Per the germline V gene, CDR1 is LNHNV and CDR2 is YYDKDF (reference sequence). The CDR3 spells CATSRVYRDKQPQHF. DNA of the CDR3: TGTGCCACCAGCAGAGTCTATAGGGATAAGCAGCCCCAGCATTTT.

The J gene is TRBJ2-7, the V gene TRBV5-1; possibly TRBD2 for D (5 bases). Germline assignment: CDR1 SGHRS and CDR2 YFSETQ. The CDR3 has 13 amino acids. The V end was cut by 0 bases, the J end by 6 bases, with 10 bases between. Written as DNA, the CDR3 is TGCGCCAGCAGCTTGGCTCCCGCGGGCGAGCAGTACGTC. This gives the protein CASSLAPAGEQYV.

The chain carries TRBV7-2 and TRBJ1-3; no clear D gene. The CDR3 consists of 12 residues. V lost 4 bases and J 4 bases, leaving 5 bases between the germline ends. CDR1 is SGHTA and CDR2 is FQGNSA in the germline V gene. As DNA, the CDR3 is TGTGCCAGCAGCTCGAGGGGAAACACCATATATTTT. Its protein is CASSSRGNTIYF.

The genes are TRBV9 and TRBJ1-3; D gene uncertain. The CDR3 loop spans 13 amino acids. Germline CDR1 is SGDLS and CDR2 is YYNGEE. V was clipped by 7 bases and J by 2 bases, with 10 bases between them. This chain's CDR3 is CASGRNPGNTIYF. CDR3 coding DNA: TGTGCCAGCGGTCGCAATCCTGGAAACACCATATATTTT.

The chain combines TRBV30 with TRBJ2-3; 9 positions match TRBD2. Germline V gene lookup returns CDR1 GTSNPN and CDR2 SVGIG (reference sequence). The CDR3 covers 13 residues. With 3 bases clipped from V and 11 bases from J, the junction kept 9 bases outside the gene matches. The CDR3 nucleotides are TGTGCCTGGAGCGGGCGGGGGGGCCGCGGGCAGTATTTT. Translated: CAWSGRGGRGQYF.

The rearrangement joins TRBV21-1 to TRBJ2-7. TRBV21-1 is listed as a pseudogene. The CDR3 is made up of 17 amino acids. The CDR3 bases are TGTGCCAGCAGCAAAGTAATGGGGGGCGCGAGCTCCTACGAGCAGTACTTC. It codes for CASSKVMGGASSYEQYF.

The CDR3, as DNA: TGTGCCAGCAGTGAACAGGGGTTGAGCTCCTACAATGAGCAGTTCTTC. It translates to CASSEQGLSSYNEQFF. The chain couples TRBV2 to TRBJ2-1, with a possible D match to TRBD1 (6 bases). Germline CDR1 and CDR2: SNHLY and FYNNEI. V lost 2 bases and J lost 0, with 11 bases in between. This CDR3 has 16 amino acids.

The rearrangement uses TRBV6-5 and TRBJ1-2; TRBD1 matches at 8 bases. The germline V gene has CDR1 MNHEY and CDR2 SVGAGI. This CDR3 is built from 15 residues. Losses at the gene ends were 6 bases for V and 2 bases for J; bases not matched to a gene: 8. CDR3 amino acids: CASRLAGGLNYGYTF. The CDR3 DNA follows: TGTGCCAGCAGACTCGCAGGGGGCCTCAACTATGGCTACACCTTC.

The V call is TRBV30, the J call TRBJ2-5; 9 bases line up with TRBD1. Germline V gene sequence: CDR1 GTSNPN, CDR2 SVGIG (reference sequence). The CDR3 covers 11 residues. Trimming took 7 bases from V and 6 from J; bases not matched to a gene: 3. The CDR3 region has the DNA TGTGCCTTGGACAGGGGAAAGACCCAGTACTTC. Translated, it gives CALDRGKTQYF.

The chain carries TRBV7-6 and TRBJ2-1; the match to TRBD2 covers 7 bases. This CDR3 region has 14 residues. The germline V gene has CDR1 SGHVS and CDR2 FNYEAQ. V trimming: 4 bases; J trimming: 6 bases; junction bases outside the gene matches: 6. CDR3 DNA: TGTGCCAGCAGCTCCGGTGCTAGCGGCAATGAGCAGTTCTTC. This encodes CASSSGASGNEQFF.